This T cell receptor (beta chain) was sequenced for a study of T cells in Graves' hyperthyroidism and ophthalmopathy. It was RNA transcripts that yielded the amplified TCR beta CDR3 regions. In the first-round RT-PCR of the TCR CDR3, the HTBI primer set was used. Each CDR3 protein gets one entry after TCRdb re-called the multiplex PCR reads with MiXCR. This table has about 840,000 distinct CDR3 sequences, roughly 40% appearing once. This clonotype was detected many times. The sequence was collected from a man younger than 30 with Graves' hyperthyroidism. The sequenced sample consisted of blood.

The CDR3 DNA is TGTGCCAGCAGTGAATCGGGGGGGGCATCTGAAAAACTGTTTTTT. It is translated as CASSESGGASEKLFF. V and J are TRBV25-1 and TRBJ1-4; D perhaps matches TRBD1 (6 bases). CDR3 length: 15 amino acids. V was pared by 1 base and J by 7 bases, with 13 bases between. Looked up from germline, CDR1 is MGHDK and CDR2 is SYGVNS.